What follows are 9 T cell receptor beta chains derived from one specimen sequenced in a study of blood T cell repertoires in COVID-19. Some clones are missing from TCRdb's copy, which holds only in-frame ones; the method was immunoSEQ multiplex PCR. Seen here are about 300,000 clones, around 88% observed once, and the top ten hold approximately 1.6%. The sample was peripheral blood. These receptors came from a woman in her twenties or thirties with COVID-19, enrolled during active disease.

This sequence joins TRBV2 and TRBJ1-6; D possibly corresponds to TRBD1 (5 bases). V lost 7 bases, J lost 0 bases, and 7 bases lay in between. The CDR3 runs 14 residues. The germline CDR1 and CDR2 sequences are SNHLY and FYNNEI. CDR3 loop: CASNRLSYNSPLHF. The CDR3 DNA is TGTGCCAGCAACAGGCTCTCCTATAATTCACCCCTCCACTTT.

CDR3 protein: CASRAGLAGGPCNEQFF. The CDR3 DNA follows: TGTGCCAGCAGGGCCGGACTAGCGGGGGGGCCTTGTAATGAGCAGTTCTTC. The chain combines TRBV6-8 with TRBJ2-1; 15 bases match TRBD2. V lost 6 bases, J lost 7 bases, and 10 bases stayed unmatched. Germline values: CDR1 MNHGY, CDR2 SAAAGT. The CDR3 has 17 amino acids.

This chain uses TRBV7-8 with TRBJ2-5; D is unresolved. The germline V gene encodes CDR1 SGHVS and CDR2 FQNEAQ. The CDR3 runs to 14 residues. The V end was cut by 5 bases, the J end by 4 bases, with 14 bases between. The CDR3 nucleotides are TGTGCCAGCAGCCCCGCCTCCCTCGGAGAGACCCAGTACTTC. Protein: CASSPASLGETQYF.

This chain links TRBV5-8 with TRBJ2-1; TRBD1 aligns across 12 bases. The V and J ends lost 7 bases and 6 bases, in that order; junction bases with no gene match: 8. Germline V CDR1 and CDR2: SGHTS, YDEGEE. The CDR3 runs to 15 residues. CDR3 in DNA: TGTGCCAGCCCGCCCGGGACAGGGGGCATCAATGAGCAGTTCTTC. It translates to CASPPGTGGINEQFF.

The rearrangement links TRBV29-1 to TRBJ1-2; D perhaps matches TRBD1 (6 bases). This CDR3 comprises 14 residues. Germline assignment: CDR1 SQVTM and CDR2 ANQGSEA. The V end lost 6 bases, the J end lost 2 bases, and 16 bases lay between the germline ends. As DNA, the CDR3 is TGCAGCGTCCCCAGGGGAGGGGAAAACTATGGCTACACCTTC. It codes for CSVPRGGENYGYTF. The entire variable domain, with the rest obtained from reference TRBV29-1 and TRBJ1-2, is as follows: SAVISQKPSRDICQRGTSLTIQCQVDSQVTMMFWYRQQPGQSLTLIATANQGSEATYESGFVIDKFPISRPNLTFSTLTVSNMSPEDSSIYLCSVPRGGENYGYTFGSGTRLTVV.

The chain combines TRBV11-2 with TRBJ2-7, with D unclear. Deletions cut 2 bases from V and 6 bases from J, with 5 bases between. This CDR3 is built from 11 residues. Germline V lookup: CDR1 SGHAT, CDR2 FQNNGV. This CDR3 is CASSLSGEQYV. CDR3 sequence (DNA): TGTGCCAGCAGCTTATCCGGCGAGCAGTACGTC.

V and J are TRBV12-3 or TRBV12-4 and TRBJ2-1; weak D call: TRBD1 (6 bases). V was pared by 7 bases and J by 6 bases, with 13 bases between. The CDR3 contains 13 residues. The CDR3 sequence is CASTLQGGNEQFF. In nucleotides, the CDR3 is TGTGCCAGCACTCTACAGGGTGGCAATGAGCAGTTCTTC.

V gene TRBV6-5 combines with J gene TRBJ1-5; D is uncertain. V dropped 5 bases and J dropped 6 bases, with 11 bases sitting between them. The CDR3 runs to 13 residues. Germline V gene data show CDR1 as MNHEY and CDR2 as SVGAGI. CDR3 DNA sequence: TGTGCCAGCAGTCCCACTCGAAGTCAGCCCCAGCATTTT. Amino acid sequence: CASSPTRSQPQHF.

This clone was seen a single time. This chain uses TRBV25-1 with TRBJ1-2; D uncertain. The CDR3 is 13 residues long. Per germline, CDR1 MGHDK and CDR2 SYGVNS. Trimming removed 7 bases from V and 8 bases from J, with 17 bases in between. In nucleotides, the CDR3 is TGTGCCAGCATCGGGTCGCTCGGCGCGGGCTACACCTTC. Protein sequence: CASIGSLGAGYTF.